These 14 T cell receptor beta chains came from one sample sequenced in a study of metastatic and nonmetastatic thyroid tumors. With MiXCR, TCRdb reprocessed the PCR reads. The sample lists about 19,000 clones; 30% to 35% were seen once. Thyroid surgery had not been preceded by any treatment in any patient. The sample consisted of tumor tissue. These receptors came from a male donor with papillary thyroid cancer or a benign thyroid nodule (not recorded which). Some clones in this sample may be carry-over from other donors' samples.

The CDR3 region is CASRGIGPTNEKLFF. CDR3 DNA sequence: TGCGCCAGCAGAGGGATCGGGCCAACTAATGAAAAACTGTTTTTT. This chain uses TRBV4-1 with TRBJ1-4, with D unresolved. In germline, CDR1 is MGHRA, CDR2 YSYEKL. The CDR3 contains 15 residues. With 6 bases removed from V and 0 bases from J, the gap between germline ends came to 11 bases.

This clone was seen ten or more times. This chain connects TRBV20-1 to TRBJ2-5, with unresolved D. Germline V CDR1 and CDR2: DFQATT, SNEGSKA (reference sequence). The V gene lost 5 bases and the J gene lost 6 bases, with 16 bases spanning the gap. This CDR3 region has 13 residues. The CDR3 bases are TGCAGTGCTTCTGGTTGGCCTCAACAGACCCAGTACTTC. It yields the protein CSASGWPQQTQYF.

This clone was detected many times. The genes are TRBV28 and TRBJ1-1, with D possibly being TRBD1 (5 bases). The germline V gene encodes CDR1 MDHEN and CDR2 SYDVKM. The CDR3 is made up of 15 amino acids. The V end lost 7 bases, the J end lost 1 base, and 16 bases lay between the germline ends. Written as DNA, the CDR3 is TGTGCCAGCACCAAACCCGGGGCGCAGAACACTGAAGCTTTCTTT. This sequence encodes CASTKPGAQNTEAFF.

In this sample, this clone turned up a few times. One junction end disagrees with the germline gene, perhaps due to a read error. The CDR3: CASSFPDPNTEAFF. The DNA of the CDR3 is TGTGCCAGCAGTTTCCCGGACCCGAACACTGAAGCTTTCTTC. The chain uses TRBV28 and TRBJ1-1, with unresolved D. The germline gives CDR1 MDHEN, CDR2 SYDVKM. CDR3 length: 14 amino acids.

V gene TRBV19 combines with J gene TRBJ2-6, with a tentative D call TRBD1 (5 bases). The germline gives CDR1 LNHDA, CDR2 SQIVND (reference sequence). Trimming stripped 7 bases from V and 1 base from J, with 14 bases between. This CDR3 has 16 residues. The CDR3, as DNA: TGTGCCAGTACCGACAGACCAGGGTCTGGGGCCAACGTCCTGACTTTC. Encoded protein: CASTDRPGSGANVLTF.

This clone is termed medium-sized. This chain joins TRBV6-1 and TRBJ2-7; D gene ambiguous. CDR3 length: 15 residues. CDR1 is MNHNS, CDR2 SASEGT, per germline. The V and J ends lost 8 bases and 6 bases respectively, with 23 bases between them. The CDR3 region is CASSPRGSRRSEQYF. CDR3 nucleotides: TGTGCCAGCTCCCCCCGTGGCTCTCGAAGGTCCGAGCAGTACTTC.

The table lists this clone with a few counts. The CDR3 sequence is CASSFPRGHQPQHF. As DNA, the CDR3 is TGTGCCAGCAGTTTCCCTCGGGGGCACCAGCCCCAGCATTTT. This rearrangement joins TRBV28 to TRBJ1-5, with a weak D call TRBD1 (6 bases). The germline V gene encodes CDR1 MDHEN and CDR2 SYDVKM. The V end was cut by 3 bases, the J end by 7 bases, with 13 bases between. The CDR3 spans 14 residues. Full variable domain (missing parts from reference TRBV28 and TRBJ1-5): DVKVTQSSRYLVKRTGEKVFLECVQDMDHENMFWYRQDPGLGLRLIYFSYDVKMKEKGDIPEGYSVSREKKERFSLILESASTNQTSMYLCASSFPRGHQPQHFGDGTRLSIL.

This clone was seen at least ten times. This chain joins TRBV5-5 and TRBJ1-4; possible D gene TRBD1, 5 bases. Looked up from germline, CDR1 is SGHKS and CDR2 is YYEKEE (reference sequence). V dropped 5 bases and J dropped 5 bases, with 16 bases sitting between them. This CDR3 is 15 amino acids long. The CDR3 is CASSSRDSQNEKLFF. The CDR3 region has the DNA TGTGCCAGCAGTTCCAGGGACTCCCAGAATGAAAAACTGTTTTTT.

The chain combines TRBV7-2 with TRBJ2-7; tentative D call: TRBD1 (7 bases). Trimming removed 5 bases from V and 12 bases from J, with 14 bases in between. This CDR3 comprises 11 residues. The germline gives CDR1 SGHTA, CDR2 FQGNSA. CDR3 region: CASSAGGTLYF. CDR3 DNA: TGTGCCAGCAGCGCAGGGGGGACATTGTACTTC.

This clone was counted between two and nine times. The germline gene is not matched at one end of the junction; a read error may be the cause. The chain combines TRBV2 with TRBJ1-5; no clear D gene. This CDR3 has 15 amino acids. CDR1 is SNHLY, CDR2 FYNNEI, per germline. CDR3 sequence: CASSGPRVADQPQNF. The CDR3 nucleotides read TGTGCCAGCAGTGGGCCAAGGGTTGCGGATCAGCCCCAGAATTTT.

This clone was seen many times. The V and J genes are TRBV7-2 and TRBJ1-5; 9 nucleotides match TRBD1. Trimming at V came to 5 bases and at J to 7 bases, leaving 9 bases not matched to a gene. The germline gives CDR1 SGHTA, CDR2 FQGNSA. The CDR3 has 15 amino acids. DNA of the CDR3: TGTGCCAGCAGCCTGGGGACAGGGTTCAGACAGCCCCAGCATTTT. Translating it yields CASSLGTGFRQPQHF.

DNA of the CDR3: TGCGCCAGCAGCTTGGCCGATGCGGGGAGATCTGAGCAGTTCTTC. Translating gives CASSLADAGRSEQFF. The V call is TRBV5-1, the J call TRBJ2-1, with D possibly being TRBD2 (6 bases). The length of the CDR3 is 15 residues. V shed 0 bases and J shed 9 bases, with 16 bases lying between them. Germline values: CDR1 SGHRS, CDR2 YFSETQ.

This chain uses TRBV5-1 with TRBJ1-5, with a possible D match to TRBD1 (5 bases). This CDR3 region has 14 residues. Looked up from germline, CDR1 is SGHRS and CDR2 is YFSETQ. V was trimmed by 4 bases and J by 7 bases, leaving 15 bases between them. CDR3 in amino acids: CASSPSTGGQPQHF. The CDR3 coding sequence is TGCGCCAGCAGCCCCAGTACGGGGGGACAGCCCCAGCATTTT.

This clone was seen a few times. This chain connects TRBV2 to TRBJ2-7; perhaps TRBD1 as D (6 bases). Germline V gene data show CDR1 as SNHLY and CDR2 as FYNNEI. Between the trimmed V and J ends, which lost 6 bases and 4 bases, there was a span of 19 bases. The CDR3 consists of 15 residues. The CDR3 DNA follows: TGTGCCAGCAGGCAGGGGTGTGATTACTTTTACGAGCAGTACTTC. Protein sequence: CASRQGCDYFYEQYF.